These 22 T cell receptor beta chains came from one sample sequenced in a study of shared clonotypes between healthy human individuals. The data were produced by immunoSEQ multiplex PCR, yet TCRdb's version contains in-frame clones alone and is incomplete. The repertoire holds millions of clones, with 85% to 95% as singletons. Sequencing used naive CD4+ T cells sorted from blood. As to subset: CD45RA+ positively selected. The receptors stem from a man between 18 and 29 years old in good health.

The rearrangement joins TRBV27 to TRBJ1-6; D is unclear. Trimming took 6 bases from V and 6 from J, leaving 21 bases between them. Germline CDR1 reads MNHEY; CDR2 reads SMNVEV (reference sequence). The length of the CDR3 is 17 residues. CDR3 in amino acids: CASSVGRASALNSPLHF. DNA for the CDR3: TGTGCCAGCAGCGTGGGGAGGGCATCAGCCCTTAATTCACCCCTCCACTTT.

CDR3 coding DNA: TGTGCCATCAGTGGGTCCCCGGGACAGGGCTCCTACGAGCAGTACTTC. Encoded protein: CAISGSPGQGSYEQYF. V is TRBV10-3 and J is TRBJ2-7; 9 nucleotides line up with TRBD1. J lost 0 bases, V lost 4 bases, and 7 bases had no gene match. The CDR3 consists of 16 residues. The V gene's germline CDR1 is ENHRY and CDR2 SYGVKD.

The chain has TRBV7-2 and TRBJ2-5, with D maybe TRBD2 (5 bases). This CDR3 comprises 13 residues. Per the germline V gene, CDR1 is SGHTA and CDR2 is FQGNSA. V was shortened by 1 base and J by 5 bases, with 8 bases between the two germline ends. CDR3 sequence (DNA): TGTGCCAGCAGCTTAGGAGGGTATGAGACCCAGTACTTC. This encodes CASSLGGYETQYF.

The J gene is TRBJ2-5, the V gene TRBV6-6; no clear D. The V gene's germline CDR1 is MNHNY and CDR2 SVGAGI (reference sequence). The CDR3 extends over 12 amino acids. Trimming left V 8 bases short and J 2 bases short, with 9 bases between. In nucleotides, the CDR3 is TGTGCCAGCTCAAACATACAAGAGACCCAGTACTTC. Translating it yields CASSNIQETQYF.

The chain joins TRBV15 to TRBJ1-3; the D is unclear. The germline V gene has CDR1 LNHNV and CDR2 YYDKDF (reference sequence). The CDR3 length is 17 residues. Trimming stripped 0 bases from V and 2 bases from J, with 14 bases between. In nucleotides, the CDR3 is TGTGCCACCAGCAGAGATTACACAGCTACAACTGGAAACACCATATATTTT. Translation: CATSRDYTATTGNTIYF.

The V gene is TRBV19, the J gene TRBJ2-2; perhaps TRBD2 as D (6 bases). Trimming removed 5 bases from V and 4 bases from J, with 11 bases in between. Looked up from germline, CDR1 is LNHDA and CDR2 is SQIVND (reference sequence). The CDR3 runs to 14 residues. The CDR3 region has the DNA TGTGCCAGTAGTGTTAGCGGAAGCACCGGGGAGCTGTTTTTT. Encoded protein: CASSVSGSTGELFF.

V and J are TRBV11-3 and TRBJ2-3; TRBD1 matches 7 bases. Germline loops: CDR1 SGHNT, CDR2 YENEEA. The CDR3 runs to 15 residues. V shed 5 bases and J 1 base; nucleotides not matched to a gene: 6. CDR3 in amino acids: CASSTRQGGTDTQYF. Written as DNA, the CDR3 is TGTGCCAGCAGCACCCGACAGGGAGGCACAGATACGCAGTATTTT.

This sequence joins TRBV5-4 and TRBJ2-7; D possibly corresponds to TRBD2 (5 bases). In germline, CDR1 is SGHNT, CDR2 YYREEE (reference sequence). V lost 2 bases, J lost 2 bases, and 8 bases lay in between. This CDR3 is built from 13 residues. The CDR3 DNA reads TGTGCCAGCAGCTTTGAGGGTACCTACGAGCAGTACTTC. This encodes CASSFEGTYEQYF.

The chain uses TRBV4-1 and TRBJ2-1, with D possibly TRBD2 on 6 matching bases. CDR1 MGHRA and CDR2 YSYEKL come from the germline V gene. V was cut by 3 bases and J by 6 bases, with 15 bases left in between. The CDR3 totals 15 residues. For the CDR3, the DNA is TGCGCCAGCAGCCACCCCATGACTAGACCCAATGAGCAGTTCTTC. It specifies CASSHPMTRPNEQFF.

This chain links TRBV7-9 with TRBJ1-3; 7 nucleotides align to TRBD1. Germline V gives CDR1 SEHNR, CDR2 FQNEAQ (reference sequence). This CDR3 is 15 amino acids long. The J segment lost 2 bases and the V segment lost 8 bases, leaving 9 bases of the junction unmatched. The chain's CDR3 is CASSGTVRTGNTIYF. In DNA, the CDR3 is TGTGCCAGCTCTGGGACAGTGAGAACTGGAAACACCATATATTTT.

The chain employs TRBV7-8 and TRBJ2-3, with a tentative D call TRBD2 (6 bases). The CDR3 runs 16 residues. Germline V lookup: CDR1 SGHVS, CDR2 FQNEAQ. Trimming took 7 bases from V and 1 from J, leaving 18 bases between them. CDR3 bases: TGTGCCAGCAACAATCCGGAGCGGGCCGGCACAGATACGCAGTATTTT. Translated: CASNNPERAGTDTQYF.

This chain links TRBV14 with TRBJ2-1; 11 nucleotides agree with TRBD2. This CDR3 comprises 16 residues. Germline CDR1 is SGHDN and CDR2 is FVKESK. V dropped 0 bases and J dropped 8; count of bases not matched to a gene: 6. The CDR3: CASSQESLAGGYEQFF. The CDR3 coding sequence is TGTGCCAGCAGCCAAGAATCCCTAGCGGGGGGATATGAGCAGTTCTTC.

This clone was found once. The V gene is TRBV5-4, the J gene TRBJ2-7; a possible D gene is TRBD2 (6 bases). Trimming removed 2 bases from V and 7 bases from J, with 13 bases in between. This CDR3 contains 13 residues. Germline CDR1 is SGHNT and CDR2 is YYREEE (reference sequence). In DNA, the CDR3 is TGTGCCAGCAGCTTTGGCGCGGGATTAGAGCAGTACTTC. Its translation: CASSFGAGLEQYF.

This clone occurred once. This chain uses TRBV9 with TRBJ1-2; TRBD1 matches 7 bases. The CDR3 consists of 13 residues. CDR1 and CDR2 from the germline V gene are SGDLS and YYNGEE. V lost 4 bases, J lost 6 bases, and 6 bases stayed unmatched. The CDR3 protein is CASSFSRGDGYTF. Here the CDR3 DNA reads TGTGCCAGCAGCTTCTCCAGGGGGGATGGCTACACCTTC. The whole variable domain, remainder taken from reference TRBV9 and TRBJ1-2, is DSGVTQTPKHLITATGQRVTLRCSPRSGDLSVYWYQQSLDQGLQFLIQYYNGEERAKGNILERFSAQQFPDLHSELNLSSLELGDSALYFCASSFSRGDGYTFGSGTRLTVV.

This sequence joins TRBV28 and TRBJ1-1; D may be TRBD1 (5 bases). The germline V and J ends were trimmed by 7 bases and 5 bases, with 20 bases remaining between them. This CDR3 has 15 residues. CDR1 is MDHEN, CDR2 SYDVKM, per germline. The chain's CDR3 is CASNPPPPEGTEAFF. The CDR3, as DNA: TGTGCCAGCAACCCACCCCCACCCGAGGGGACTGAAGCTTTCTTT.

Points on this clone: The same CDR3 also results from other DNA sequences found in this sample. The chain uses TRBV15 and TRBJ1-3; D is undetermined. Germline-derived CDR1 and CDR2 are LNHNV and YYDKDF (reference sequence). Trimming took off 0 bases at V and 1 base at J, with 7 bases between the two ends. This CDR3 region has 15 residues. CDR3: CATSRDRSSGNTIYF. CDR3 nucleotides: TGTGCCACCAGCAGAGATCGTAGTTCTGGAAACACCATATATTTT.

V and J are TRBV5-3 and TRBJ2-7; D is possibly TRBD1 (7 bases). TRBV5-3 is placed among ORFs of uncertain function. The CDR3 length is 15 residues. Trimming removed 4 bases at V and 6 bases at J, with 20 bases between. The CDR3 loop reads CARSPEGQRTPEQYF. The CDR3 DNA is TGTGCCAGAAGCCCGGAGGGACAGCGGACCCCCGAGCAGTACTTC.

This chain uses TRBV30 with TRBJ2-3; 7 nucleotides line up with TRBD1. Trimming cost V 1 base and J 6 bases; bases outside gene matches: 10. Germline CDR1 reads GTSNPN; CDR2 reads SVGIG (reference sequence). This CDR3 comprises 15 residues. The CDR3: CAWSAGQWDLDTQYF. CDR3 coding DNA: TGTGCCTGGAGTGCGGGACAGTGGGACCTGGATACGCAGTATTTT.

The V and J genes are TRBV6-1 and TRBJ1-4; 7 bases are shared with TRBD1. This CDR3 region has 19 residues. Germline CDR1 and CDR2: MNHNS and SASEGT. Unmatched junction bases numbered 16, after V lost 3 bases and J lost 3 bases. The CDR3 loop is CASSESGQLLIAANEKLFF. Here the CDR3 DNA reads TGTGCCAGCAGTGAGTCGGGACAGCTTCTCATAGCGGCTAATGAAAAACTGTTTTTT.

The gene calls are TRBV5-1 and TRBJ2-5; 7 nucleotides match TRBD2. V lost 7 bases, J lost 1 base, and 13 bases stayed unmatched. Per germline, CDR1 SGHRS and CDR2 YFSETQ. This CDR3 has 16 amino acids. CDR3 DNA sequence: TGCGCCAGCCGGGAGTGGGCTAGCGGACCCCAAGAGACCCAGTACTTC. Its protein is CASREWASGPQETQYF. Using reference TRBV5-1 and TRBJ2-5 for the parts outside the CDR3, the full variable domain is KAGVTQTPRYLIKTRGQQVTLSCSPISGHRSVSWYQQTPGQGLQFLFEYFSETQRNKGNFPGRFSGRQFSNSRSEMNVSTLELGDSALYLCASREWASGPQETQYFGPGTRLLVL.

CDR3 loop: CASSYSWEGEGLAGATYNEQFF. CDR3 nucleotides: TGTGCCAGCAGTTACTCCTGGGAGGGAGAGGGACTAGCGGGGGCGACCTACAATGAGCAGTTCTTC. The V call is TRBV6-7, the J call TRBJ2-1; 14 bases fit TRBD2. TRBV6-7 is reported as an ORF; its role is uncertain. V was pared by 0 bases and J by 2 bases, with 15 bases of the junction left unmatched. The length of the CDR3 is 22 residues.

About this clone: At the DNA level, this CDR3 is encoded by other sequences in the same sample as well. The gene calls are TRBV19 and TRBJ1-5; TRBD1 aligns across 7 bases. The CDR3 is 13 amino acids. CDR1 is LNHDA, CDR2 SQIVND, per germline (reference sequence). The trim removed 8 bases at V and 4 bases at J, leaving 5 bases unmatched. The DNA of the CDR3 is TGTGCCAGTTCCCCAGGGGGTAATCAGCCCCAGCATTTT. Encoded protein: CASSPGGNQPQHF.